The present entry profiles one T cell receptor (beta chain) with its context. Antigen specificity is unknown. Sequencing of TCR beta was performed on blood CD8+ and CD4+ T cells. An input of roughly 0.5 to 1 ug of RNA was subjected to reverse transcription using random hexamers. In TCRdb, the immunoSEQ multiplex PCR reads were re-called with MiXCR into one record per CDR3 protein. Here the sample spans approximately 220,000 distinct CDR3 sequences, about 95% being singletons. The record originates from a study of CD8 T cells in Susac syndrome. The study's findings and limits: By the study's own acknowledgment, its TCR sequencing and HLA analysis included relatively few individuals.

Material for sequencing was CD4+ T cells from PBMCs. This TCR derives from a human donor with multiple sclerosis.

The CDR3 DNA follows: TGCAGCTTCCAGGTTAGGACAGACACCTACAATGAGCAGTTCTTC. Protein product: CSFQVRTDTYNEQFF. The rearrangement uses TRBV29-1 and TRBJ2-1, with a tentative D call TRBD1 (6 bases). This CDR3 region has 15 residues. V was clipped by 8 bases and J by 2 bases, with 19 bases between them. CDR1 SQVTM and CDR2 ANQGSEA come from the germline V gene.